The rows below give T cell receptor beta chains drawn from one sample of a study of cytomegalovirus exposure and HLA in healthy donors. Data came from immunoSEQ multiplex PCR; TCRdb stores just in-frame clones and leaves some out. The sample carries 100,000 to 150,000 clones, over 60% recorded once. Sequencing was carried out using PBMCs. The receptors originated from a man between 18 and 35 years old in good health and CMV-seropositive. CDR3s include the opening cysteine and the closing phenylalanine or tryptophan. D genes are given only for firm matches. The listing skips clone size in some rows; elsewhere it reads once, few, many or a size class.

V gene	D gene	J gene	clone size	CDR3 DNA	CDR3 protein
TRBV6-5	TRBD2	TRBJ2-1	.	TGTGCCAGCAGTTACTTCTTGGCTAGCGGGGACAATGAGCAGTTCTTC	CASSYFLASGDNEQFF
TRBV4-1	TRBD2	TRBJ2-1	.	TGCGCCAGCAGCCAAGGGGGAGGGCCGTACAATGAGCAGTTCTTC	CASSQGGGPYNEQFF
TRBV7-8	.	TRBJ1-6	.	TGTGCCAGCAGCTTATCTGGACTAACCCGCGATAATTCACCCCTCCACTTT	CASSLSGLTRDNSPLHF
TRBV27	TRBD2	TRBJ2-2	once	TGTGCCAGCAGTTTGGCTAGCGGGGCGACCGGGGAGCTGTTTTTT	CASSLASGATGELFF
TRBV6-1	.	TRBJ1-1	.	TGTGCCAGCAGTGAAGCGCACAGGGTGGGCACTGAAGCTTTCTTT	CASSEAHRVGTEAFF
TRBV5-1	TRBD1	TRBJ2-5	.	TGCGCCAGCAGCCCCTCACAGGGGCTTTTGAAGGAGACCCAGTACTTC	CASSPSQGLLKETQYF
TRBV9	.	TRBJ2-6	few	TGTGCCAGCAGCGTAGTTGGGGCCAACGGCCTGACTTTC	CASSVVGANGLTF
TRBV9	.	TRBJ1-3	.	TGTGCCAGCAGCGTAGATGCCGGTAACACCATATATTTT	CASSVDAGNTIYF
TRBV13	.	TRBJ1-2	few	TGTGCCAGCAGCCTGGGCAGGGCTTGGGGTGGCTACACCTTC	CASSLGRAWGGYTF
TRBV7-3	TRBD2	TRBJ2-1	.	TGTGCCAGCAGCTTACTAGCGGGAGGTGGTGAGCAGTTCTTC	CASSLLAGGGEQFF
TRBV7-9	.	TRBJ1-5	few	TGTGCCAGCAGCTTAGACAGGGTCGGCCAGCCCCAGCATTTT	CASSLDRVGQPQHF
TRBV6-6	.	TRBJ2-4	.	TGTGCCAGCAGTGCTAACAGGGTTGGCAAAAACATTCAGTACTTC	CASSANRVGKNIQYF
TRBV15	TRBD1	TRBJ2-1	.	TGTGCCACCAGCAGTGACAGGGGGATTTTTGTACACAATGAGCAGTTCTTC	CATSSDRGIFVHNEQFF
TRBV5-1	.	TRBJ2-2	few	TGCGCCAGCAGCAGGGTAGGGGCCAGCGGGGAGCTGTTTTTT	CASSRVGASGELFF
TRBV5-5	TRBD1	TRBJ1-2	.	TGTGCCAGCAGCTTGGGAGGACAGGGATACACCTTC	CASSLGGQGYTF
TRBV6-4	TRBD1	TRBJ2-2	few	TGTGCCAGCAGTGGGCGGACAGGGGACACCGGGGAGCTGTTTTTT	CASSGRTGDTGELFF
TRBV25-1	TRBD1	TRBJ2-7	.	TGTGCCAGCAGTGAATATGCAGGGGGCGAGCAGTACTTC	CASSEYAGGEQYF
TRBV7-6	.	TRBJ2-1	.	TGTGCCAGCAGCTTAGCGCGCTTCCAGCCCATCAGGCGCAATGAGCAGTTCTTC	CASSLARFQPIRRNEQFF
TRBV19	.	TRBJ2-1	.	TGTGCCAGTACCGTAAGCGGGCTACTTAGCTCCTACAATGAGCAGTTCTTC	CASTVSGLLSSYNEQFF
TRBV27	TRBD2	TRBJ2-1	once	TGTGCCAGCAGCGACATCCTAGCGGGAGGCTCGTATGAGCAGTTCTTC	CASSDILAGGSYEQFF
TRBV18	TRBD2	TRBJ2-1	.	TGTGCCAGCTCACCCCGCGGGCGGGAGGAGCAGTTCTTC	CASSPRGREEQFF
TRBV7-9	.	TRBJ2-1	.	TGTGCCAGCAGCTTAGAGGGAGTGGGGCAGTTCTTC	CASSLEGVGQFF
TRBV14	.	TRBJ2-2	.	TGTGCCAGCACCTCTGAGGAGGGGAACACCGGGGAGCTGTTTTTT	CASTSEEGNTGELFF
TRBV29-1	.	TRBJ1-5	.	TGCAGCGTTGGGGAGGGGTGGAATCAGCCCCAGCATTTT	CSVGEGWNQPQHF
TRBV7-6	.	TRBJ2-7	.	TGTGCCAGCAGCTTAGTCAACAGTCGCGAGCAGTACTTC	CASSLVNSREQYF
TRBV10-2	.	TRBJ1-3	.	TGCGCCAGCAGTGAGTCCCCGGGGTACACCATATATTTT	CASSESPGYTIYF
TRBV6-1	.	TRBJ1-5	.	TGTGCCAGCAGTGACTCAGGGCATAGCAATCAGCCCCAGCATTTT	CASSDSGHSNQPQHF
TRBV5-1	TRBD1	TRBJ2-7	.	TGCGCCAGCAGCTTGGCCGGGCAGGGGGTATACGAGCAGTACTTC	CASSLAGQGVYEQYF
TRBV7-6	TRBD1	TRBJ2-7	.	TGTGCCAGCAGCTTAGGATCCGGGACAGGGGGCTACGAGCAGTACTTC	CASSLGSGTGGYEQYF
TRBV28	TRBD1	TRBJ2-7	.	TGTGCCAGCAGTATGACAGGGGGCCCCTACGAGCAGTACTTC	CASSMTGGPYEQYF
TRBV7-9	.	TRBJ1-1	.	TGTGCCAGCAGCTTAGTGGCCCGAGGTGAAGCTTTCTTT	CASSLVARGEAFF
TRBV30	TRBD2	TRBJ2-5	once	TGTGCCTGGAGTGTTGCTATCGCGGGAGGGGAGACCCAGTACTTC	CAWSVAIAGGETQYF
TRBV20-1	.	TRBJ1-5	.	TGCAGTGCCACATTCGGGGGGCCCCAGCATTTT	CSATFGGPQHF
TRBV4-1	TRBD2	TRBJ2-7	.	TGCGCCAGCAGCCAAGACGGGGGGGCTTTCTCCTACGAGCAGTACTTC	CASSQDGGAFSYEQYF
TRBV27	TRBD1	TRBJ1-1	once	TGTGCCAGCAGTTCGTGGACAGGGGACGGGAACACTGAAGCTTTCTTT	CASSSWTGDGNTEAFF
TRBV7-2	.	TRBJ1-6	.	TGTGCCAGCAGCTTAGGTAGGGGTACCAATTCACCCCTCCACTTT	CASSLGRGTNSPLHF
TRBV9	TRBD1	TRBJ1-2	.	TGTGCCAGCAGCGCAGATAGGTTGGGACAGCACTATGGCTACACCTTC	CASSADRLGQHYGYTF
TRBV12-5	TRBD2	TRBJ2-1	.	TGTGCTAGTGGTTTCCTCCCGACTAGCGGGATGGGTCATGAGCAGTTCTTC	CASGFLPTSGMGHEQFF
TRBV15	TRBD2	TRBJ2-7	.	TGTGCCACCAGCAAAACCATTGGGGGGACTAGATGGGAGCAGTACTTC	CATSKTIGGTRWEQYF
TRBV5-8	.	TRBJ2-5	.	TGTGCCAGCAGCTTGTTCGCAGGGGAACAAGAGACCCAGTACTTC	CASSLFAGEQETQYF
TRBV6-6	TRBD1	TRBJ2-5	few	TGTGCCAGCTCTCCCGGGACAGGGGGAAAGACCCAGTACTTC	CASSPGTGGKTQYF
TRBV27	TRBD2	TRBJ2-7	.	TGTGCCAGCCGCACCCGATCTAGCGGATCCTACGAGCAGTACTTC	CASRTRSSGSYEQYF
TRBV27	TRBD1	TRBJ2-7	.	TGTGCCAGCAGTTTTATCGTTTCACAGGGGGCTGCCTACGAGCAGTACTTC	CASSFIVSQGAAYEQYF
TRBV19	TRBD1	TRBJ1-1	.	TGTGCCAGTAGTCCCTGGACAGGGAAGAACACTGAAGCTTTCTTT	CASSPWTGKNTEAFF
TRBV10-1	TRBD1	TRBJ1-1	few	TGCGCCAGCAGTGTCGACAGGGGAGGGACTGAAGCTTTCTTT	CASSVDRGGTEAFF
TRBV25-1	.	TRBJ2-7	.	TGTGCCAGCAGTGAATCCGTTCGCCTAGGGGGATACGAGCAGTACTTC	CASSESVRLGGYEQYF
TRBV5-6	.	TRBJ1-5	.	TGTGCCAGCAGCCGAAAGAGGACAGATAGCGATCAGCCCCAGCATTTT	CASSRKRTDSDQPQHF
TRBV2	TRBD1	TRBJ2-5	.	TGTGCCAGCTCAGACCTCCTACAAGGACAGGGCCAAGAGACCCAGTACTTC	CASSDLLQGQGQETQYF
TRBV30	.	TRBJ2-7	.	TGTGCCTGGAGTGTGGCGGGCTACGAGCAGTACTTC	CAWSVAGYEQYF
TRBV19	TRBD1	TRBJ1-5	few	TGTGCCAGTAGTATAGGTGGAGGGGGCTTCAATCAGCCCCAGCATTTT	CASSIGGGGFNQPQHF
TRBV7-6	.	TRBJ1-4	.	TGTGCCAGCAGCTTAGCCCTAGCTAATGAAAAACTGTTTTTT	CASSLALANEKLFF